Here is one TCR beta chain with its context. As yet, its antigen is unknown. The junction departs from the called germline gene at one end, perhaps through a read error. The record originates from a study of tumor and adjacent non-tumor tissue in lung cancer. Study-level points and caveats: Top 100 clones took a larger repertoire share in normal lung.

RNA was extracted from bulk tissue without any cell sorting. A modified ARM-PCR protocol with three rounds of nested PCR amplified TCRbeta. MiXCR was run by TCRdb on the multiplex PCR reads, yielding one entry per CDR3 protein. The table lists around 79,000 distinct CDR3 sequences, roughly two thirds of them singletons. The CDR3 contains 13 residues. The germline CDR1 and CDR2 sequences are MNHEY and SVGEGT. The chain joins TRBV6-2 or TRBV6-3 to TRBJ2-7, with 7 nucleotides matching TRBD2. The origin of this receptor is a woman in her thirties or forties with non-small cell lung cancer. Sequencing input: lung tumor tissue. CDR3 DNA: TGTGCCAGCATTTACGGGCGGTGGCGGGGGATCCAATTC. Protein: CASIYGRWRGIQF.